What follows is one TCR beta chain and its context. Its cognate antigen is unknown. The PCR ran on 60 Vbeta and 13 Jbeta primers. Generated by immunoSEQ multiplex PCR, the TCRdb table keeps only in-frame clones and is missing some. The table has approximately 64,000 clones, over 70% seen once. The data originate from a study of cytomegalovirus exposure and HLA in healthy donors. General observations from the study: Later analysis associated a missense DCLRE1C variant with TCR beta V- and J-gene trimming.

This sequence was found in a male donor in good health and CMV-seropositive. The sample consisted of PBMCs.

Written as DNA, the CDR3 is TGTGCCAGCAGCTTAATTACAGGGAGCTCTGGAAACACCATATATTTT. It encodes CASSLITGSSGNTIYF. The chain recombines TRBV11-2 with TRBJ1-3; D possibly corresponds to TRBD1 (6 bases). The CDR3 is 16 residues long. Germline V gene data show CDR1 as SGHAT and CDR2 as FQNNGV. V was clipped by 2 bases and J by 0 bases, with 11 bases between them. Variable domain in full (rest from reference TRBV11-2 and TRBJ1-3): EAGVAQSPRYKIIEKRQSVAFWCNPISGHATLYWYQQILGQGPKLLIQFQNNGVVDDSQLPKDRFSAERLKGVDSTLKIQPAKLEDSAVYLCASSLITGSSGNTIYFGEGSWLTVV.